One and the same sample provided the 16 T cell receptor beta chains below, sequenced in a study of cytomegalovirus exposure and HLA in healthy donors. PCR used 60 Vbeta primers and 13 Jbeta primers. Here immunoSEQ multiplex PCR was the method, and the copy in TCRdb shows in-frame clones only, minus some. The table lists fewer than 200,000 clones, more than 75% of them singletons. Sequenced material: PBMCs. The receptors here all came from a woman aged 30 to 39 in good health and CMV-seropositive.

The chain carries TRBV9 and TRBJ2-3; 9 bases line up with TRBD2. The junction had 5 bases not matched to a gene; V was cut back by 0 bases and J by 3 bases. Germline CDR1 is SGDLS and CDR2 is YYNGEE. The CDR3 is 16 amino acids. The CDR3 spells CASSVDGGGATDTQYF. The CDR3 DNA sequence: TGTGCCAGCAGCGTAGACGGCGGGGGGGCAACAGATACGCAGTATTTT.

This clone appeared a few times. This chain joins TRBV7-6 and TRBJ1-1; 7 bases agree with TRBD1. Germline V gene sequence: CDR1 SGHVS, CDR2 FNYEAQ. This CDR3 is 15 amino acids long. V dropped 4 bases and J dropped 2; count of bases not matched to a gene: 7. CDR3 amino acids: CASSSNTGENTEAFF. The CDR3 region has the DNA TGTGCCAGCAGCTCCAACACAGGGGAAAACACTGAAGCTTTCTTT.

The V call is TRBV5-1, the J call TRBJ2-7; 8 bases align to TRBD2. This CDR3 has 15 amino acids. Trimming cost V 6 bases and J 3 bases; bases outside gene matches: 11. Germline lookup yields CDR1 SGHRS and CDR2 YFSETQ. The CDR3 DNA sequence: TGCGCCAGCAAGGAAAGCCGGGAGGGCCTCTACGAGCAGTACTTC. This codes for CASKESREGLYEQYF.

The chain employs TRBV5-1 and TRBJ2-7; 7 nucleotides agree with TRBD1. The V and J ends lost 1 base and 3 bases, in that order; junction bases with no gene match: 4. The CDR3 runs 14 residues. The germline V gene has CDR1 SGHRS and CDR2 YFSETQ. The CDR3 spells CASSLKGTVYEQYF. CDR3 bases: TGCGCCAGCAGCTTGAAGGGGACAGTCTACGAGCAGTACTTC.

The chain couples TRBV30 to TRBJ2-7; 9 bases are shared with TRBD1. Per the germline V gene, CDR1 is GTSNPN and CDR2 is SVGIG (reference sequence). The CDR3 spans 14 residues. With V trimmed by 4 bases and J by 1 base, 5 bases remained unmatched. As DNA, the CDR3 is TGTGCCTGGATGGCCGACAGGGGGTCCTACGAGCAGTACTTC. This translates into CAWMADRGSYEQYF. Full variable domain (remainder filled in from reference TRBV30 and TRBJ2-7): SQTIHQWPATLVQPVGSPLSLECTVEGTSNPNLYWYRQAAGRGLQLLFYSVGIGQISSEVPQNLSASRPQDRQFILSSKKLLLSDSGFYLCAWMADRGSYEQYFGPGTRLTVT.

This clone was seen just once. The V call is TRBV6-1, the J call TRBJ1-5; 7 bases fit TRBD1. The CDR3 extends over 13 amino acids. Germline V lookup: CDR1 MNHNS, CDR2 SASEGT. Trimming cost V 8 bases and J 5 bases; bases outside gene matches: 6. CDR3 sequence: CASRDSMDQPQHF. The CDR3 DNA is TGTGCCAGCCGGGACAGCATGGATCAGCCCCAGCATTTT.

J is TRBJ1-1 and V is TRBV7-9; possible D gene TRBD1, 6 bases. CDR1 is SEHNR, CDR2 FQNEAQ, per germline (reference sequence). The CDR3 spans 15 residues. Trimming shortened V by 5 bases and J by 1 base, and 14 bases separated the two germline ends. The chain's CDR3 is CASSPSGGPNTEAFF. In DNA form, the CDR3 reads TGTGCCAGCAGCCCCTCGGGGGGGCCGAACACTGAAGCTTTCTTT.

This clone has a handful of counts. The chain recombines TRBV10-3 with TRBJ2-3; 7 bases are shared with TRBD2. The CDR3 spans 18 residues. Trimming took 3 bases from V and 2 from J; bases not matched to a gene: 14. The V gene's germline CDR1 is ENHRY and CDR2 SYGVKD. The CDR3 loop is CAISDSGLAGVSTDTQYF. Written as DNA, the CDR3 is TGTGCCATCAGTGACTCGGGGTTGGCGGGGGTTTCCACAGATACGCAGTATTTT.

The chain has TRBV7-6 and TRBJ1-2; a weak D match, TRBD1 (5 bases). Trimming took off 1 base at V and 3 bases at J, with 15 bases between the two ends. CDR1 and CDR2 (germline): SGHVS, FNYEAQ. This CDR3 has 16 residues. The CDR3 loop reads CASSLDRGGLDYGYTF. CDR3 DNA: TGTGCCAGCAGCTTAGATCGGGGCGGACTAGACTATGGCTACACCTTC.

The chain recombines TRBV7-2 with TRBJ2-7, with a tentative D call TRBD1 (6 bases). Germline V CDR1 and CDR2: SGHTA, FQGNSA. V lost 3 bases and J lost 0, with 12 bases in between. The length of the CDR3 is 15 residues. CDR3 residues: CASSFGQQSSYEQYF. The DNA for the CDR3 is TGTGCCAGCAGCTTCGGACAGCAGAGCTCCTACGAGCAGTACTTC.

The chain carries TRBV6-6 and TRBJ2-1; 11 bases map to TRBD2. Germline CDR1 is MNHNY and CDR2 is SVGAGI (reference sequence). This CDR3 has 15 residues. With V trimmed by 5 bases and J by 6 bases, 6 bases remained unmatched. CDR3 sequence: CASSTTSGSGNEQFF. Written as DNA, the CDR3 is TGTGCCAGCAGTACCACTAGCGGGAGCGGCAATGAGCAGTTCTTC.

J is TRBJ1-6 and V is TRBV18, with 12 positions matching TRBD1. From germline, CDR1 is KGHSH and CDR2 LQKENI. V shed 3 bases, J shed 5 bases, and the junction held 5 bases outside the gene matches. The length of the CDR3 is 17 residues. CDR3 region: CASSPEGTGGHNSPLHF. The DNA of the CDR3 is TGTGCCAGCTCACCGGAGGGGACAGGGGGCCATAATTCACCCCTCCACTTT.

This sequence joins TRBV9 and TRBJ2-3; 7 bases line up with TRBD1. This CDR3 region has 15 residues. The germline V gene encodes CDR1 SGDLS and CDR2 YYNGEE. After removal of 3 bases from V and 4 bases from J, the junction contained 8 bases not matched to a gene. CDR3 in DNA: TGTGCCAGCAGCGAGACAGGGTACGGGGCAGATACGCAGTATTTT. This gives the protein CASSETGYGADTQYF. The full variable domain, rest sourced from reference TRBV9 and TRBJ2-3, is DSGVTQTPKHLITATGQRVTLRCSPRSGDLSVYWYQQSLDQGLQFLIQYYNGEERAKGNILERFSAQQFPDLHSELNLSSLELGDSALYFCASSETGYGADTQYFGPGTRLTVL.

This clone was detected only a few times. This chain links TRBV28 with TRBJ2-2, with TRBD1 identical over 9 bases. Looked up from germline, CDR1 is MDHEN and CDR2 is SYDVKM. This CDR3 region has 15 residues. V shed 5 bases, J shed 4 bases, and the junction held 5 bases outside the gene matches. The CDR3 nucleotides read TGTGCCAGCAGTCTCGGGACAGGGAGCACCGGGGAGCTGTTTTTT. Translation: CASSLGTGSTGELFF.

The chain employs TRBV6-5 and TRBJ1-1; tentatively, D is TRBD1 (5 bases). The germline V and J ends were trimmed by 5 bases and 11 bases, with 24 bases remaining between them. There are 15 residues in the CDR3. CDR1 and CDR2 (germline): MNHEY, SVGAGI. The CDR3 sequence is CASSPQLQDVFGAFF. The CDR3 region has the DNA TGTGCCAGCAGTCCACAGCTACAGGACGTGTTTGGTGCTTTCTTT.

The chain couples TRBV7-9 to TRBJ2-5; TRBD2 agrees at 7 bases. Germline values: CDR1 SEHNR, CDR2 FQNEAQ (reference sequence). V shed 5 bases, J shed 1 base, and the junction held 16 bases outside the gene matches. This CDR3 region has 18 residues. The CDR3 DNA reads TGTGCCAGCAGCCCATACAGGAGCGGGATAAGTCCCCAAGAGACCCAGTACTTC. It yields the protein CASSPYRSGISPQETQYF.